The present T cell receptor (beta chain) was sequenced within a study of graft-versus-host responses after intestinal transplantation. Study details: Anti-thymocyte globulin induction, then tacrolimus and steroids for about three years, went to all recipients.

From the graft tissue, intraepithelial and lamina propria lymphocytes were released through processing. The V and J ends lost 2 bases and 4 bases respectively, with 10 bases between them. CDR1 MDHEN and CDR2 SYDVKM come from the germline V gene. The CDR3 has 14 residues. Clones were read by immunoSEQ multiplex PCR, and TCRdb kept only the in-frame ones, dropping some. The sample includes around 7,800 clones, approximately 72% seen only once; the top ten take roughly 13%. Broader study findings: Patients who carried graft-donor T cell macrochimerism also had high graft-versus-host to host-versus-graft clonal ratios in their allografts. Association was observed between peak circulating GvH clone levels and early post-transplant HvG declines. GvH clones surfaced in recipient marrow, some emerging earlier in ileum or blood.

Concerning this clone: Its antigen is unidentified.

This chain joins TRBV28 and TRBJ2-3; D may be TRBD2 (6 bases). The receptor was derived from a human patient who received an intestinal transplant, so some T cells may come from the graft donor. Sample: ileum tissue, taken approximately 31 weeks after intestinal transplant. The CDR3 region has the DNA TGTGCCAGCAGTTTAGGCCTAGCGCCAGATACGCAGTATTTT. Its protein is CASSLGLAPDTQYF.